The T cell receptor beta chain described here comes from a study of T cells in Graves' hyperthyroidism and ophthalmopathy. General observations from the study: Among thyroid clonotypes expanded above 0.001, most also appeared in blood. Ophthalmopathy was predicted by the model a median of roughly 6.6 months ahead of onset.

The study excluded patients with uncontrolled infection, other autoimmune disease, pregnancy or lactation. Based on clinical symptoms, serum thyroxine and TRAb, thyroid ultrasound and orbital computed tomography, diagnoses were reached. This clonotype turned up a few times. Its antigen is as yet unknown. V was trimmed by 2 bases and J by 0 bases, leaving 16 bases between them. CDR1 and CDR2 from the germline V gene are MNHEY and SVGAGI. The CDR3 runs to 17 residues. RNA transcripts served as the template for amplifying TCR beta CDR3 regions. TCR CDR3 regions were first amplified by RT-PCR with HTBI primers. TCRdb fed the multiplex PCR reads into MiXCR, producing one record per CDR3 protein. The repertoire consists of about 420,000 distinct CDR3 sequences, with more than 15% occurring once and the leading ten covering roughly 15%.

This receptor was taken from a woman younger than 30 with Graves' hyperthyroidism. The chain couples TRBV6-5 to TRBJ2-5; D gene ambiguous. The specimen was blood. The CDR3 bases are TGTGCCAGCAGTTACCCGTTGGGTACAGAGTACCAAGAGACCCAGTACTTC. This encodes CASSYPLGTEYQETQYF.